This T cell receptor beta chain was observed in a study of shared clonotypes between healthy human individuals. For the study at large: Donor composition was two women and three men, aged 18 to 49.

As defined, naive CD8 cells were CD45RO-negative and positively selected for CCR7, with terminally differentiated effector memory CD45RA+ cells excluded. The table came from immunoSEQ multiplex PCR; TCRdb's copy has only in-frame clones and leaves some out. The sample contains 2 million or so clones, about 95% of which appear only once. This CDR3 has 15 residues. CDR1 is LNHDA, CDR2 SQIVND, per germline (reference sequence). The V and J ends lost 2 bases and 6 bases respectively, with 15 bases between them. The sequence came from a man between 18 and 29 years old in good health. The sample consisted of naive CD8+ T cells sorted from blood. This sequence joins TRBV19 and TRBJ2-3, with D uncertain. CDR3 residues: CASSISGMRVDTQYF. In nucleotides, the CDR3 is TGTGCCAGTAGTATATCCGGAATGCGCGTCGATACGCAGTATTTT.